What follows is one TCR beta chain and its context. The data are from a study of blood T cells in healthy people across ages. Germline CDR1 is SNHLY and CDR2 is FYNNEI. Trimming took off 3 bases at V and 0 bases at J, with 6 bases between the two ends. The CDR3 runs 15 residues. For the second PCR, which ran for roughly 6 to 12 cycles, a sample-barcoded 5' primer and a J-beta primer mix were used. Each CDR3 protein is one row after TCRdb ran MiXCR on the 5' RACE reads. There are 600,000 to 900,000 distinct CDR3 sequences in the sample; roughly 25% occur only once, and 3% lies in the top ten. This sample was shared with a second study, whose subject was T cells of mothers and their children.

This TCR was sampled from a boy between 10 and 17 years old in good health. The J gene is TRBJ1-6, the V gene TRBV2, with unresolved D. Sequenced input: blood. In nucleotides, the CDR3 is TGTGCCAGCAGTGAGCTAAGCTCCTATAATTCACCCCTCCACTTT. It codes for CASSELSSYNSPLHF.